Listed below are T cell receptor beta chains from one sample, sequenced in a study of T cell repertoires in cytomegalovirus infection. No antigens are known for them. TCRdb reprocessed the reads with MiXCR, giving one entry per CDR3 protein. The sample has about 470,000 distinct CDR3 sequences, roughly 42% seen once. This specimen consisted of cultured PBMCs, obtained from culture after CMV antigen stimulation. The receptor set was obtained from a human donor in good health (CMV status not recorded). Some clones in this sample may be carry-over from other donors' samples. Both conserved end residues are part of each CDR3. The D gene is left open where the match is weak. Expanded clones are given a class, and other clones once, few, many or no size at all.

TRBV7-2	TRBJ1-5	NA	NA	TGTGCCAGCAGCCCTTCCTACGGGGGCAAGGGGCCCCAGCATTTT	CASSPSYGGKGPQHF
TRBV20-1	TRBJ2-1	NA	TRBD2	TGCAGTGCCGGGGAGCTAGCGGGAGCTAGTGAGCAGTTCTTC	CSAGELAGASEQFF
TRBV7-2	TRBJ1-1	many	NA	TGTGCCAGCAGCTTAGTGGGAAGTGAAGCTTTCTTT	CASSLVGSEAFF
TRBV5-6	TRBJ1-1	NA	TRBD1	TGTGCCAGCAGCTTGGCTCGACAGGGGAACACTGAAGCTTTCTTT	CASSLARQGNTEAFF
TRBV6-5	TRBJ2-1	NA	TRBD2	TGTGCCAGCAGTTCCGGGACTAGCGGGCGTACCGCTACCTCCTACAATGAGCAGTTCTTC	CASSSGTSGRTATSYNEQFF
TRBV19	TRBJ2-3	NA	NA	TGTGCCAGTAGTATCTTGGGCGCGGCAGATACGCAGTATTTT	CASSILGAADTQYF
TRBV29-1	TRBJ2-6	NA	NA	TGCAGCGCTTTTTCGGGCCCTTTAGACGTCCTGACTTTC	CSAFSGPLDVLTF
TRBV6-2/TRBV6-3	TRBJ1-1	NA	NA	TGTGCCAGCAATTTGTTGCGGGGGGAGACTGAAGCTTTCTTT	CASNLLRGETEAFF
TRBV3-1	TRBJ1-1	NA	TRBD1	TGTGCCAGCAGTCGGACAGGGGAGAACACTGAAGCTTTCTTT	CASSRTGENTEAFF
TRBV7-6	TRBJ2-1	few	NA	TGTGCCCTTCTTGGGGCAGCGTCCAATGAGCAGTTCTTC	CALLGAASNEQFF
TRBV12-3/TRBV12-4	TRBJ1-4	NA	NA	TGTGCCAGCAGTTCTGGTTGGGCCACAACTAATGAAAAACTGTTTTTT	CASSSGWATTNEKLFF
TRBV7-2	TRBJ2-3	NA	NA	TGTGCCAGCAGCGAGCCAGGTGGGGATACGCAGTATTTT	CASSEPGGDTQYF
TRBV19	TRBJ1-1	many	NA	TGTGCCAGTAGTATTGGGGTGAACACTGAAGCTTTCTTT	CASSIGVNTEAFF
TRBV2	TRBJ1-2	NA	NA	TGTGCCAGCGTGAAAATGAGGGACTATGGCTACACCTTC	CASVKMRDYGYTF
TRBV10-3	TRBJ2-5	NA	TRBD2	TGTGCCATCAGTGCGGCTAGCGGGAGGGCCGTAATAGGAGAGACCCAGTACTTC	CAISAASGRAVIGETQYF
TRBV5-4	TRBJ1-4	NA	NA	TGTGCCAGCAGCTTCCCCACAGGGCGGGGGGATGAAAAACTGTTTTTT	CASSFPTGRGDEKLFF
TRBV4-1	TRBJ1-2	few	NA	TGCGCCAGCAGCCAAGATAGGGACACAGAAAGGTTTAACTATGGCTACACCTTC	CASSQDRDTERFNYGYTF
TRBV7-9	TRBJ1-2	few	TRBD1	TGTGCCAGCAGAGATAGACAGGGCCACTATGGCTACACCTTC	CASRDRQGHYGYTF
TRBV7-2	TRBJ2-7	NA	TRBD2	TGTGCCAGCAGCCCCCCGGGGGGACTCGGATTAGAGCAGTACTTC	CASSPPGGLGLEQYF
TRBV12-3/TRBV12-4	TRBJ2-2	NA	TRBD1	TGTGCCAGCAATAAAAGGGGGCAAGGGACCGGGGAGCTGTTTTTT	CASNKRGQGTGELFF
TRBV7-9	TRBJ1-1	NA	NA	TGTGCCAGCGGGGGGGAGAAGTACACTGAAGCTTTCTTT	CASGGEKYTEAFF
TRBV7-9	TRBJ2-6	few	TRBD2	TGTGCCAGCAGGCCGGGGCTAGCGGGATCTGGGGCCAACGTCCTGACTTTC	CASRPGLAGSGANVLTF
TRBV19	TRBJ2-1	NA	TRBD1	TGTGCCAGTAGTATGACAGGGGTGGGGTGGAATGAGCAGTTCTTC	CASSMTGVGWNEQFF
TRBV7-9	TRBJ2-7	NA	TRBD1	TGTGCCAGCAGCTCATATCCGGGTCGGGGACAGGGGTTCTACGAGCAGTACTTC	CASSSYPGRGQGFYEQYF
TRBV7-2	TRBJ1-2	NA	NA	TGTGCCAGCAGTTCTCCCATTCTGATAGAACGCTATGGCTACACCTTC	CASSSPILIERYGYTF
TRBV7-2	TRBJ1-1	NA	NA	TGTGCCAGCAGCACCCAGGCGCTGGCGAACACTGAAGCTTTCTTT	CASSTQALANTEAFF
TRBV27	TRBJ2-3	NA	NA	TGTGCCAGCCAACGTGCGGGGAGCACAGATACGCAGTATTTT	CASQRAGSTDTQYF
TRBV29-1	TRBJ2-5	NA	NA	TGCAGCGTTGATGTCGGGGCCGGAGAGACCCAGTACTTC	CSVDVGAGETQYF
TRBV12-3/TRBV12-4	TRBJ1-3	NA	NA	TGTGCCAGCAGCCAGTCCGGCTCTGGAAACACCATATATTTT	CASSQSGSGNTIYF
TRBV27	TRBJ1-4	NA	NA	TGTGCCAGCAGTTCCTATCGACCCAATGAAAAACTGTTTTTT	CASSSYRPNEKLFF
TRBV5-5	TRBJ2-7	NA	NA	TGTGCCAGCAGTTTTACGAATTCCTACGAGCAGTACTTC	CASSFTNSYEQYF
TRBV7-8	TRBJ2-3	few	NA	TGTGCCAGCAACCGGCGGGTGCCAGATACGCAGTATTTT	CASNRRVPDTQYF
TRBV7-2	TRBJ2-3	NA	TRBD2	TGTGCCAGCAGCTTCAAGACTAGCGTGGCGCAGTATTTT	CASSFKTSVAQYF
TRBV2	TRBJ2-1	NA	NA	TGTGCCAGCAGTCAAGTACTTACAAATGAGCAGTTCTTC	CASSQVLTNEQFF
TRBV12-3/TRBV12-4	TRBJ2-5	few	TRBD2	TGTGCCAGCAGGAGGTTTAACCGAGGACTAGCGGGAGGAACTCAAGAGACCCAGTACTTC	CASRRFNRGLAGGTQETQYF
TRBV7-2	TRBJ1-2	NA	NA	TGTGCCAGCAGCTTACAGTTGAGGGGGGGCGACTATGGCTACACCTTC	CASSLQLRGGDYGYTF
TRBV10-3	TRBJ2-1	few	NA	TGTGCCATCAGAGGTACCCGCTCCTACAATGAGCAGTTCTTC	CAIRGTRSYNEQFF
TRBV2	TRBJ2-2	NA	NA	TGTGCCAGCAGTGACGGCAGGGGGAACACCGGGGAGCTGTTTTTT	CASSDGRGNTGELFF
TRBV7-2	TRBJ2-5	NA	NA	TGTGCCAGCAGCTTAAGGGGCGTGGTACGGGGGGCAGCGAGCGGCCAAGAGACCCAGTACTTC	CASSLRGVVRGAASGQETQYF
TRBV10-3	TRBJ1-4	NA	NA	TGTGCCATCAGCCCAGGGTTGGGTAATGAAAAACTGTTTTTT	CAISPGLGNEKLFF
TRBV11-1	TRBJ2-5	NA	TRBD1	TGTGCCAGCAGCACCAATAGTGGGGACAGTACAACGAGGGAGACCCAGTACTTC	CASSTNSGDSTTRETQYF
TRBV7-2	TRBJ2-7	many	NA	TGTGCCAGCAGCTTAGTCCTAACAGCCCCCTACGAGCAGTACTTC	CASSLVLTAPYEQYF
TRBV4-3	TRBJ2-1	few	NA	TGCGCCAGCAGCCTCCGATCGGATTGGCCTTACAATGAGCAGTTCTTC	CASSLRSDWPYNEQFF
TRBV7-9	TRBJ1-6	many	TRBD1	TGTGCCAGCAGCTTAGCGCAGGGGGCATACTCACCCCTCCACTTT	CASSLAQGAYSPLHF
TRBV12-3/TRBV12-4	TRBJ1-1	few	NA	TGTGCCAGCAGTTTAGAGGGGTGGGGACGGCGGAACACTGAAGCTTTCTTT	CASSLEGWGRRNTEAFF
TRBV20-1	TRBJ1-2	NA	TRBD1	TGCAGTTTAATCCCCTCCAAAACAGGGGGCGAGGTATCAGGCTACACCTTC	CSLIPSKTGGEVSGYTF
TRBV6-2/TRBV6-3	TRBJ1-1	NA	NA	TGTGCCAGCAGGGGTGCGGCAAACACTGAAGCTTTCTTT	CASRGAANTEAFF
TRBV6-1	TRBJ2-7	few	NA	TGTGCCAGCAGTGAAGTGGGAGAGGGCAGCGAGCAGTACTTC	CASSEVGEGSEQYF
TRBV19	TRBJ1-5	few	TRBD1	TGTGCCAGTAATCGGCAGGGGGGGGGTCAGCCCCAGCATTTT	CASNRQGGGQPQHF
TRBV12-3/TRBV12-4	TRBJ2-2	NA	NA	TGTGCCAGCGAAGGGGGCGGGGGATACACCGGGGAGCTGTTTTTT	CASEGGGGYTGELFF
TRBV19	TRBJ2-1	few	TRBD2	TGTGCCAGTAGTATAGGAACTAGCGGGAGGGCCGTGGATGAGCAGTTCTTC	CASSIGTSGRAVDEQFF
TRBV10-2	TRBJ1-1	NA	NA	TGCGCCAGCAGTGAGTGGGGGGCCCCGAACACTGAAGCTTTCTTT	CASSEWGAPNTEAFF
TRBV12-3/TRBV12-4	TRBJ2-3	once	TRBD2	TGTGCCAGCAGTTTCAGCGGGAGAGACACAGATACGCAGTATTTT	CASSFSGRDTDTQYF
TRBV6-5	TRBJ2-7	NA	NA	TGTGCCAGCATGGATTACGACGAGCAGTACTTC	CASMDYDEQYF
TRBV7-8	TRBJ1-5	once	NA	TGTGCCAGCAGCTTATGGCGGGGTCAGCCCCAGCATTTT	CASSLWRGQPQHF
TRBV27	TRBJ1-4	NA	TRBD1	TGTGCCAGCAGCCGACTGGGGACAGGGGTGGTAAAACTGTTTTTT	CASSRLGTGVVKLFF
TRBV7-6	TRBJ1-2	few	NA	TGTGCCAGCAGCTTAGTTGGGACCCGCTATGGCTACACCTTC	CASSLVGTRYGYTF
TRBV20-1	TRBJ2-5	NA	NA	TGCAGTGCTGACAGGTCGGAGACCCAGTACTTC	CSADRSETQYF